This entry concerns a single T cell receptor (beta chain). V was trimmed by 0 bases and J by 7 bases, leaving 4 bases between them. Per germline, CDR1 LGHDT and CDR2 YNNKEL (reference sequence). This CDR3 contains 12 residues. RNA in amounts of roughly 0.45 to 1 ug was reverse transcribed with random hexamers. TCRdb passed the immunoSEQ multiplex PCR reads through MiXCR, listing each CDR3 protein once. The repertoire includes around 280,000 distinct CDR3 sequences, just over 90% of them detected once, and roughly 0.059% sits in the top ten. This record comes from a study of CD8 T cells in Susac syndrome.

The source material was CD4+ T cells from PBMCs. The receptor's source is a human donor with multiple sclerosis. The chain links TRBV3-1 to TRBJ2-1; no definite D call. Written as DNA, the CDR3 is TGTGCCAGCAGCCAAGATGTGAATGAGCAGTTCTTC. This encodes CASSQDVNEQFF.